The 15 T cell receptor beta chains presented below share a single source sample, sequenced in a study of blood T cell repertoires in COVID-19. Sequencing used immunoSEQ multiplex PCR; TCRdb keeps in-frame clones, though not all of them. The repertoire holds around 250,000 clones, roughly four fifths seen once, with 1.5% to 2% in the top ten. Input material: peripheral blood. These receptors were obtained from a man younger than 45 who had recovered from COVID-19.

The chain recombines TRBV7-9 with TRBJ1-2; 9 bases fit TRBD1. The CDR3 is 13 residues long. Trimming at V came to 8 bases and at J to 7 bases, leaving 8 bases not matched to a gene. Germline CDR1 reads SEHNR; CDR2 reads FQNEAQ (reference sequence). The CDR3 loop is CASQTGGGSGYTF. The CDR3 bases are TGTGCCAGCCAGACAGGGGGAGGCAGTGGCTACACCTTC.

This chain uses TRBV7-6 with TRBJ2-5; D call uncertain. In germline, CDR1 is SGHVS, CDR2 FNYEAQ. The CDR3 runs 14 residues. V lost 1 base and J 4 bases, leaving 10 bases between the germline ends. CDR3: CASSLGLSGETQYF. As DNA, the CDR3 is TGTGCCAGCAGCTTAGGGTTATCGGGAGAGACCCAGTACTTC.

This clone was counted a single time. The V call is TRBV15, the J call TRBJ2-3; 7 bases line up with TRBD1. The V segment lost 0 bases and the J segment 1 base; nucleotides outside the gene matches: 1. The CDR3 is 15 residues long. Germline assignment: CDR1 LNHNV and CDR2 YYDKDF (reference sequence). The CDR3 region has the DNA TGTGCCACCAGCAGAGATCAGGGGGGCACAGATACGCAGTATTTT. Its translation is CATSRDQGGTDTQYF.

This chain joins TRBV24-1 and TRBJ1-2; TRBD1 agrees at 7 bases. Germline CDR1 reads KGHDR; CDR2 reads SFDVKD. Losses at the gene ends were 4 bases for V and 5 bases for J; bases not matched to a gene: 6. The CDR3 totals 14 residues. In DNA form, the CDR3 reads TGTGCCACCAGTGAAAGAGACAGGGTGTATGGCTACACCTTC. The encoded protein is CATSERDRVYGYTF.

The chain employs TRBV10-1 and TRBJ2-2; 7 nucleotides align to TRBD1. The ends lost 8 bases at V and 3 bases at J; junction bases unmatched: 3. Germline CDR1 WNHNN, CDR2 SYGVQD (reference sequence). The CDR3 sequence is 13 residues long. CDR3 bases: TGCGCCAGCCGGGACAGCGACACCGGGGAGCTGTTTTTT. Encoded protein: CASRDSDTGELFF.

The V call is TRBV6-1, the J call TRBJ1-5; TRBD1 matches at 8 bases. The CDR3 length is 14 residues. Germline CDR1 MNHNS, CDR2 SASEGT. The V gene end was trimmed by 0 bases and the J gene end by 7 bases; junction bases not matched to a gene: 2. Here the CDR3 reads CASSEARGRQPQHF. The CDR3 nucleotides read TGTGCCAGCAGTGAAGCCAGGGGGCGGCAGCCCCAGCATTTT.

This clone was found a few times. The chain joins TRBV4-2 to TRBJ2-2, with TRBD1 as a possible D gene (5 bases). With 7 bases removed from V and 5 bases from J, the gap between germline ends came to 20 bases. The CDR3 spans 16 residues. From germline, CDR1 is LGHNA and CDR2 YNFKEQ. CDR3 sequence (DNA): TGTGCCAGCACCCGTACGACCAGGGTCGGGACCGGGGAGCTGTTTTTT. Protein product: CASTRTTRVGTGELFF.

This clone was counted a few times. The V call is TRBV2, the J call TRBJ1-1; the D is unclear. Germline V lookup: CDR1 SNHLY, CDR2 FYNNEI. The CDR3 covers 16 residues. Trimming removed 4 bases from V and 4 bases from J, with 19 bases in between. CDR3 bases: TGTGCCAGCAGTGTTTTCCGGTATACGCGAGGCACTGAAGCTTTCTTT. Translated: CASSVFRYTRGTEAFF.

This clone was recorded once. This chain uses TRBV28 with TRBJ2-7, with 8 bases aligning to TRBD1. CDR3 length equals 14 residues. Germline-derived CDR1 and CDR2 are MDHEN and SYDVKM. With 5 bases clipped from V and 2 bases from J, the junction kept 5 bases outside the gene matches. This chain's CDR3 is CASSADRAPYEQYV. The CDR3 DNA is TGTGCCAGCAGTGCGGACAGGGCTCCCTACGAGCAGTACGTC.

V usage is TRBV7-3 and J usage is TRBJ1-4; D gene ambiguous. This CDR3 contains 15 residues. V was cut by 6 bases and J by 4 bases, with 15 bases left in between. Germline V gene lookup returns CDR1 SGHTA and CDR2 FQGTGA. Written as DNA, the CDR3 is TGTGCCAGCAGACTCCCGCGGGTAGATAATGAAAAACTGTTTTTT. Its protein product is CASRLPRVDNEKLFF.

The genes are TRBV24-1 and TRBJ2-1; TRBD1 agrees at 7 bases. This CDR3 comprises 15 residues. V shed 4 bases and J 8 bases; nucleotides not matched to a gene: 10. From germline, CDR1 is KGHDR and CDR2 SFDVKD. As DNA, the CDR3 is TGTGCCACCAGTGACCAGGACAGGCCGAGGGATGAGCAGTTCTTC. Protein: CATSDQDRPRDEQFF.

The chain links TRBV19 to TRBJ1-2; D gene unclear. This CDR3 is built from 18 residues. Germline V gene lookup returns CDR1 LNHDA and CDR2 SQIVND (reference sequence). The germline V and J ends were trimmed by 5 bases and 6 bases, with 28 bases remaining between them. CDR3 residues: CASSPRGISEYLPHGYTF. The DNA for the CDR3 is TGTGCCAGTAGTCCTCGCGGCATTTCGGAATACCTTCCCCATGGCTACACCTTC. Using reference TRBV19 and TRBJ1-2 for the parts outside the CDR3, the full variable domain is DGGITQSPKYLFRKEGQNVTLSCEQNLNHDAMYWYRQDPGQGLRLIYYSQIVNDFQKGDIAEGYSVSREKKESFPLTVTSAQKNPTAFYLCASSPRGISEYLPHGYTFGSGTRLTVV.

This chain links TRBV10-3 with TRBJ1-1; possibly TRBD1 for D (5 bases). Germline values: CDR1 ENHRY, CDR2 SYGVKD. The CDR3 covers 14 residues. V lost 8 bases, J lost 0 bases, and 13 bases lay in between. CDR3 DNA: TGTGCCATCGGAGACGGGGGGATGAACACTGAAGCTTTCTTT. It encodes CAIGDGGMNTEAFF.

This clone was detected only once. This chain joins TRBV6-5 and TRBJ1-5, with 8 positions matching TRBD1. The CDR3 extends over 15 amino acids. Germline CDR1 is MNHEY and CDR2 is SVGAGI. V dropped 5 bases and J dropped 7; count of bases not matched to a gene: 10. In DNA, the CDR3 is TGTGCCAGCAGTAGGGATGGGACAGGCGTGCAGCCCCAGCATTTT. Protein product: CASSRDGTGVQPQHF.

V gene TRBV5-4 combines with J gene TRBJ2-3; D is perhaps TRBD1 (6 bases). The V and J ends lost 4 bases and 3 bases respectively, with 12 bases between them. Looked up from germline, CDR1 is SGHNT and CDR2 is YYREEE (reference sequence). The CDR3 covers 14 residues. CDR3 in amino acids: CASSPQGTTDTQYF. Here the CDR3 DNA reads TGTGCCAGCAGCCCACAGGGTACGACAGATACGCAGTATTTT.